This entry concerns a single TCR beta chain. The antigen is not known. The source of the sample is a study of long-term antiretroviral therapy in people with HIV. The assay, immunoSEQ v3.0, was run at survey level. Some clones are missing from TCRdb's copy, which holds only in-frame ones; the method was immunoSEQ multiplex PCR. The sample lists 20,000 to 25,000 clones, under 85% occurring once. V was pared by 4 bases and J by 2 bases, with 5 bases between. The germline CDR1 and CDR2 sequences are GTSNPN and SVGIG (reference sequence). The CDR3 is made up of 12 amino acids. The study's findings and limits: At every time point, clones expanded before ART dominated the repertoire.

This chain uses TRBV30 with TRBJ1-4; D gene ambiguous. The receptor was derived from a man aged 35-49 years with HIV. Specimen: unsorted PBMCs, collected 0.5 years before starting antiretroviral therapy. The CDR3 here is CAWTRTNEKLFF. The CDR3 bases are TGTGCCTGGACCAGGACTAATGAAAAACTGTTTTTT.